This paragraph reports one T cell receptor (beta chain). Its specificity is unknown. The data were taken from a study of T cell repertoires in cytomegalovirus infection. Study details: An indication of both CMV infection and matching HLA type came from public TCR beta signatures. Findings and caveats of the study: In two of eight donors, the top clonotype was HLA-C-restricted CMV-specific.

Germline loops: CDR1 SGHDT, CDR2 YYEEEE. With 0 bases clipped from V and 3 bases from J, the junction kept 6 bases outside the gene matches. The CDR3 has 17 residues. TCRdb called the reads again in MiXCR, with one record for every CDR3 protein. The repertoire holds roughly 600,000 distinct CDR3 sequences, with 20% to 25% as singletons. Sequencing input: CD8+ T cells from PBMCs. The clonotype comes from a human donor in good health (CMV status not recorded). Some clones in this sample may be carry-over from other donors' samples. The chain carries TRBV5-6 and TRBJ2-2, with 9 bases fitting TRBD2. CDR3 protein: CASSLDGGGAYTGELFF. The CDR3, as DNA: TGTGCCAGCAGCTTGGATGGCGGGGGGGCTTACACCGGGGAGCTGTTTTTT. The full variable domain, rest sourced from reference TRBV5-6 and TRBJ2-2, is DAGVTQSPTHLIKTRGQQVTLRCSPKSGHDTVSWYQQALGQGPQFIFQYYEEEERQRGNFPDRFSGHQFPNYSSELNVNALLLGDSALYLCASSLDGGGAYTGELFFGEGSRLTVL.